The sequence of this TCR beta chain was determined in a study of T cell responses to AZD1222 COVID-19 vaccine. Findings and caveats of the study: Only six or seven AZD1222 recipients were seropositive at baseline.

As regards this clone: Its matching antigen is unknown.

Germline lookup yields CDR1 SEHNR and CDR2 FQNEAQ (reference sequence). The CDR3 has 17 amino acids. J lost 2 bases, V lost 1 base, and 7 bases had no gene match. Using immunoSEQ multiplex PCR, the repertoire was profiled, and TCRdb retains in-frame clones only, with some absent. The sample consists of about 140,000 clones, about nine tenths of them appearing once. The sample was peripheral blood, taken on day 0 of AZD1222 vaccination. This sequence joins TRBV7-9 and TRBJ2-2; 7 nucleotides agree with TRBD1. This TCR came from an adult in good health. The CDR3 DNA sequence: TGTGCCAGCAGCTTAGTGACAGGGACGGGAAACACCGGGGAGCTGTTTTTT. Protein: CASSLVTGTGNTGELFF.